Sequencing of this T cell receptor beta chain was carried out in a study of T cell repertoires in cytomegalovirus infection. Study-wide background: Indicated by public TCR beta signatures were CMV infection and matching HLA type. Study-level findings and limits: It was HLA-C-restricted CMV-specific TCR beta clonotypes that dominated the response ex vivo.

This clonotype was counted ten times or more. Its specificity is not known. Via MiXCR, TCRdb re-called the reads, giving one row per CDR3 protein. The profile covers some 680,000 distinct CDR3 sequences, with approximately 34% appearing a single time and more than 2.5% taken by the ten largest. CDR3 length: 16 amino acids. The germline gives CDR1 MDHEN, CDR2 SYDVKM. V lost 5 bases to trimming and J lost 1 base, with 15 bases between them. The sample taken for sequencing was PBMCs. The TCR comes from a human donor in good health (CMV status not recorded). Some clones in this sample may be carry-over from other donors' samples. This rearrangement joins TRBV28 to TRBJ2-1, with unresolved D. CDR3 residues: CASSPLALYSYNEQFF. The CDR3 bases are TGTGCCAGCAGTCCGTTAGCCCTCTATTCCTACAATGAGCAGTTCTTC.